These T cell receptor beta chains were read from a single sample in a study of T cell changes during pregnancy in multiple sclerosis. Profiling relied on immunoSEQ multiplex PCR, and the TCRdb table lists in-frame clones only, not all of them. The sample shows some 120,000 clones, 93% of them seen only once. The source material was peripheral blood, sampled before pregnancy. Source of these receptors: a female donor with multiple sclerosis, enrolled in a pregnancy study. Both conserved end residues are part of each CDR3. The order of the fields is D gene, clone size, V gene, J gene, CDR3 protein, CDR3 DNA. A D gene is named only where the DNA matches it firmly. Size is stated for part of the rows, as once, few or many counts, or as a class when the clone is expanded.

d_call: TRBD2; clone_size: .; v_call: TRBV28; j_call: TRBJ2-3; cdr3_aa: CASSFGAGRADTQYF; cdr3_nt: TGTGCCAGCAGTTTTGGAGCGGGGCGGGCAGATACGCAGTATTTT
d_call: .; clone_size: .; v_call: TRBV5-1; j_call: TRBJ2-2; cdr3_aa: CASSLSGKEGGELFF; cdr3_nt: TGCGCCAGCAGCTTGTCAGGGAAGGAAGGCGGGGAGCTGTTTTTT
d_call: TRBD2; clone_size: .; v_call: TRBV5-6; j_call: TRBJ2-3; cdr3_aa: CASSLALTSGSMDTQYF; cdr3_nt: TGTGCCAGCAGCCTGGCCCTGACTAGCGGGAGTATGGATACGCAGTATTTT
d_call: .; clone_size: .; v_call: TRBV6-5; j_call: TRBJ2-7; cdr3_aa: CASSYQGLGEQYF; cdr3_nt: TGTGCCAGCAGTTACCAGGGGCTGGGCGAGCAGTACTTC
d_call: TRBD1; clone_size: once; v_call: TRBV9; j_call: TRBJ1-4; cdr3_aa: CASSATGGASGEKLFF; cdr3_nt: TGTGCCAGCAGCGCAACAGGGGGCGCGTCGGGGGAAAAACTGTTTTTT
d_call: .; clone_size: .; v_call: TRBV11-1; j_call: TRBJ1-2; cdr3_aa: CASSPGGIPQGYTF; cdr3_nt: TGTGCCAGCAGCCCGGGGGGGATCCCTCAAGGCTACACCTTC
d_call: TRBD2; clone_size: .; v_call: TRBV6-5; j_call: TRBJ2-1; cdr3_aa: CASSYQSGIYNEQFF; cdr3_nt: TGTGCCAGCAGTTACCAAAGCGGGATCTACAATGAGCAGTTCTTC
d_call: TRBD2; clone_size: .; v_call: TRBV5-1; j_call: TRBJ2-7; cdr3_aa: CASSGTSGTYEQYF; cdr3_nt: TGCGCCAGCAGCGGGACTAGCGGGACCTACGAGCAGTACTTC
d_call: TRBD1; clone_size: .; v_call: TRBV7-8; j_call: TRBJ1-1; cdr3_aa: CASSSRDRVTEAFF; cdr3_nt: TGTGCCAGCAGCTCCCGGGACAGGGTCACTGAAGCTTTCTTT
d_call: .; clone_size: .; v_call: TRBV25-1; j_call: TRBJ2-5; cdr3_aa: CASSEVKGYQETQYF; cdr3_nt: TGTGCCAGCAGTGAAGTGAAGGGGTACCAAGAGACCCAGTACTTC
d_call: TRBD1; clone_size: .; v_call: TRBV15; j_call: TRBJ2-3; cdr3_aa: CATSRPTGGTDTQYF; cdr3_nt: TGTGCCACCAGCAGACCTACAGGGGGCACAGATACGCAGTATTTT
d_call: TRBD1; clone_size: .; v_call: TRBV27; j_call: TRBJ2-7; cdr3_aa: CASSLATGPVYEQYF; cdr3_nt: TGTGCCAGCAGTTTGGCGACAGGGCCGGTCTACGAGCAGTACTTC
d_call: .; clone_size: .; v_call: TRBV2; j_call: TRBJ1-2; cdr3_aa: CAGRGRSNYGYTF; cdr3_nt: TGTGCCGGGAGGGGCAGATCTAACTATGGCTACACCTTC
d_call: TRBD1; clone_size: .; v_call: TRBV30; j_call: TRBJ2-2; cdr3_aa: CACRRDRGRTINPGELFF; cdr3_nt: TGTGCCTGCCGGAGGGACAGGGGCCGAACTATTAACCCCGGGGAGCTGTTTTTT
d_call: .; clone_size: .; v_call: TRBV5-6; j_call: TRBJ2-2; cdr3_aa: CASSRRGAGELFF; cdr3_nt: TGTGCCAGCAGCCGCAGGGGTGCCGGGGAGCTGTTTTTT
d_call: .; clone_size: .; v_call: TRBV5-6; j_call: TRBJ1-1; cdr3_aa: CASSLPDRNTEAFF; cdr3_nt: TGTGCCAGCAGCCTCCCGGACAGAAACACTGAAGCTTTCTTT
d_call: .; clone_size: .; v_call: TRBV6-1; j_call: TRBJ1-3; cdr3_aa: CASSEQDISSGNTIYF; cdr3_nt: TGTGCCAGCAGTGAACAGGACATCAGCTCTGGAAACACCATATATTTT
d_call: TRBD1; clone_size: once; v_call: TRBV5-1; j_call: TRBJ2-5; cdr3_aa: CASSPGQGGETQYF; cdr3_nt: TGCGCCAGCAGCCCCGGACAGGGCGGGGAGACCCAGTACTTC
d_call: TRBD2; clone_size: .; v_call: TRBV9; j_call: TRBJ2-2; cdr3_aa: CASSVRTSGGPNTGELFF; cdr3_nt: TGTGCCAGCAGCGTCAGGACTAGCGGGGGGCCAAACACCGGGGAGCTGTTTTTT
d_call: .; clone_size: .; v_call: TRBV6-5; j_call: TRBJ1-1; cdr3_aa: CASSYDGGTEAFF; cdr3_nt: TGTGCCAGCAGTTACGACGGGGGGACTGAAGCTTTCTTT
d_call: .; clone_size: .; v_call: TRBV5-6; j_call: TRBJ2-2; cdr3_aa: CASSPLGGTANTGELFF; cdr3_nt: TGTGCCAGCAGCCCGTTAGGGGGAACCGCGAACACCGGGGAGCTGTTTTTT
d_call: TRBD2; clone_size: .; v_call: TRBV18; j_call: TRBJ2-1; cdr3_aa: CASSPGSRTSDNEQFF; cdr3_nt: TGTGCCAGCTCACCGGGATCCAGGACTAGCGACAATGAGCAGTTCTTC
d_call: TRBD2; clone_size: .; v_call: TRBV5-4; j_call: TRBJ2-1; cdr3_aa: CASSSRDYLYNEQFF; cdr3_nt: TGTGCCAGCAGCTCCCGGGACTATCTATACAATGAGCAGTTCTTC
d_call: TRBD1; clone_size: once; v_call: TRBV5-6; j_call: TRBJ2-7; cdr3_aa: CASSLSGQGSNEQYF; cdr3_nt: TGTGCCAGCAGCTTATCCGGACAGGGGAGTAACGAGCAGTACTTC